The next 6 T cell receptor beta chains were all read from a single sample in a study of cytomegalovirus exposure and HLA in healthy donors. Both 60 Vbeta primers and 13 Jbeta primers went into the PCR. The protocol was immunoSEQ multiplex PCR, while the TCRdb copy is restricted to in-frame clones and leaves out a portion. This sample carries 55,000 to 65,000 clones, less than 90% of them seen once, and the ten largest clones take about 10%. Material: PBMCs. These receptor sequences come from a female donor in good health and CMV-seronegative.

This sequence joins TRBV25-1 and TRBJ2-7; the match to TRBD1 covers 9 bases. In germline, CDR1 is MGHDK, CDR2 SYGVNS. This CDR3 region has 15 residues. Trimming at V came to 2 bases and at J to 1 base, leaving 3 bases not matched to a gene. CDR3 bases: TGTGCCAGCAGTGAAATCGGGACAGGGTCCTACGAGCAGTACTTC. Its protein is CASSEIGTGSYEQYF.

The chain is built from TRBV7-2 and TRBJ1-2; D is unresolved. This CDR3 spans 13 amino acids. The V gene's germline CDR1 is SGHTA and CDR2 FQGNSA. The V and J ends lost 10 bases and 5 bases respectively, with 17 bases between them. This chain's CDR3 is CATQNSVNYGYTF. CDR3 nucleotides: TGTGCCACACAAAATTCCGTTAATTATGGCTACACCTTC.

The rearrangement uses TRBV7-3 and TRBJ2-6; D is unclear. Trimming left V 1 base short and J 2 bases short, with 9 bases between. Looked up from germline, CDR1 is SGHTA and CDR2 is FQGTGA. This CDR3 contains 16 residues. The CDR3 DNA reads as TGTGCCAGCAGCTTAAACCAGGCAGCTGGGGCCAACGTCCTGACTTTC. It encodes CASSLNQAAGANVLTF.

The gene calls are TRBV4-3 and TRBJ2-4; TRBD2 agrees at 10 bases. Germline trimming cut 1 base from V and 8 bases from J; bases unmatched to any gene: 17. This CDR3 spans 19 amino acids. Germline V gene sequence: CDR1 LGHNA, CDR2 YSLEER. CDR3 region: CASSQVGGWEAGGLDIQYF. DNA for the CDR3: TGCGCCAGCAGCCAAGTGGGGGGGTGGGAAGCGGGAGGGTTGGACATTCAGTACTTC.

The CDR3 sequence: CASSSGTASGNTIYF. The CDR3 DNA reads as TGTGCCAGCTCATCTGGGACAGCCTCTGGAAACACCATATATTTT. The J gene is TRBJ1-3, the V gene TRBV18, with 7 bases that match TRBD1. The germline V gene has CDR1 KGHSH and CDR2 LQKENI. The J segment lost 0 bases and the V segment lost 5 bases, leaving 4 bases of the junction unmatched. This CDR3 has 15 amino acids.

This rearrangement joins TRBV2 to TRBJ1-5; the match to TRBD1 covers 9 bases. There are 13 residues in the CDR3. CDR1 is SNHLY, CDR2 FYNNEI, per germline. The junction had 3 bases not matched to a gene; V was cut back by 6 bases and J by 6 bases. The CDR3 spells CASSGTGFQPQHF. As DNA, the CDR3 is TGTGCCAGCAGCGGGACAGGGTTTCAGCCCCAGCATTTT.